Following are 7 T cell receptor beta chains from one sample sequenced in a study of breast tumors, draining lymph nodes, adjacent tissues. Axillary draining lymph nodes of breast cancer patients supplied the node samples. TCRdb recomputed calls from the multiplex PCR reads with MiXCR, one row per CDR3 protein. The sample has some 170,000 distinct CDR3 sequences; around 35% are singletons. Input material: axillary lymph node tissue. Receptor source: a female donor with breast cancer. Some clones in this sample may be carry-over from other donors' samples.

This clonotype was seen repeatedly, ten times or more. The chain links TRBV5-1 to TRBJ1-6; 9 bases map to TRBD1. CDR1 and CDR2 from the germline V gene are SGHRS and YFSETQ. The CDR3 runs to 14 residues. J lost 9 bases, V lost 10 bases, and 11 bases had no gene match. The CDR3 region has the DNA TGCGCCTGCCGGGACAGGGAATCTGGTTCACCCCTCCACTTT. Its protein is CACRDRESGSPLHF.

On this clonotype itself: It is likely a read error, because the conserved phenylalanine at the end of the CDR3 is missing. The limits of the CDR3 on the DNA are not certain, so only TCRdb's listed CDR3 is given. This chain links TRBV20-1 with TRBJ2-5; the table's D call, TRBD1, has no DNA check behind it. The length of the CDR3 is 15 amino acids, counting both ends. In germline, CDR1 is DFQATT, CDR2 SNEGSKA (reference sequence). CDR3 protein: CSARGGGVRGCTFGS.

This clonotype has a count of ten or more. This rearrangement joins TRBV7-3 to TRBJ2-3; TRBD2 agrees at 8 bases. This CDR3 has 22 residues. V lost 2 bases and J lost 1; bases outside the gene matches: 23. The germline V gene has CDR1 SGHTA and CDR2 FQGTGA. This chain's CDR3 is CASSLLATRSSGKALGTDTQYF. The CDR3 nucleotides are TGTGCCAGCAGCTTATTGGCTACGCGGAGTAGCGGGAAAGCATTGGGCACAGATACGCAGTATTTT. Full variable domain (remainder filled in from reference TRBV7-3 and TRBJ2-3): GAGVSQTPSNKVTEKGKYVELRCDPISGHTALYWYRQSLGQGPEFLIYFQGTGAADDSGLPNDRFFAVRPEGSVSTLKIQRTERGDSAVYLCASSLLATRSSGKALGTDTQYFGPGTRLTVL.

The V call is TRBV5-8, the J call TRBJ2-5, with a tentative D call TRBD1 (5 bases). Germline lookup yields CDR1 SGHTS and CDR2 YDEGEE. Trimming cost V 0 bases and J 5 bases, with 8 bases left between them. The CDR3 extends over 13 amino acids. This CDR3 reads CASSLGRVETQYF. CDR3 in DNA: TGTGCCAGCAGCTTGGGCAGGGTGGAGACCCAGTACTTC.

V gene TRBV20-1 combines with J gene TRBJ1-6; TRBD1 agrees at 11 bases. Germline values: CDR1 DFQATT, CDR2 SNEGSKA (reference sequence). This CDR3 spans 15 amino acids. Germline trimming cut 0 bases from V and 6 bases from J; bases unmatched to any gene: 1. The CDR3 DNA follows: TGCAGTGCTAGAGAGGGACAGGGGGGTAATTCACCCCTCCACTTT. Its translation is CSAREGQGGNSPLHF.

This clonotype was seen repeatedly, ten times or more. The V call is TRBV20-1, the J call TRBJ2-7, with 9 bases that match TRBD1. The CDR3 is made up of 14 amino acids. The germline gives CDR1 DFQATT, CDR2 SNEGSKA (reference sequence). V gave up 4 bases and J gave up 7 bases; unmatched junction bases: 11. The CDR3 DNA sequence: TGCAGTGCTATCAGACAGGGGGTGTCGGGGGAGCAGTACTTC. This translates into CSAIRQGVSGEQYF.

In this sample, this clonotype turned up many times. This sequence joins TRBV11-2 and TRBJ2-7; D might be TRBD2 (7 bases). V was clipped by 8 bases and J by 5 bases, with 19 bases between them. Germline V CDR1 and CDR2: SGHAT, FQNNGV. The CDR3 consists of 14 residues. The CDR3 region has the DNA TGTGCCAGCGAGGAGTGGGGGGGCCGGCACGAGCAGTACTTC. It is translated as CASEEWGGRHEQYF. Full variable domain (remainder filled in from reference TRBV11-2 and TRBJ2-7): EAGVAQSPRYKIIEKRQSVAFWCNPISGHATLYWYQQILGQGPKLLIQFQNNGVVDDSQLPKDRFSAERLKGVDSTLKIQPAKLEDSAVYLCASEEWGGRHEQYFGPGTRLTVT.